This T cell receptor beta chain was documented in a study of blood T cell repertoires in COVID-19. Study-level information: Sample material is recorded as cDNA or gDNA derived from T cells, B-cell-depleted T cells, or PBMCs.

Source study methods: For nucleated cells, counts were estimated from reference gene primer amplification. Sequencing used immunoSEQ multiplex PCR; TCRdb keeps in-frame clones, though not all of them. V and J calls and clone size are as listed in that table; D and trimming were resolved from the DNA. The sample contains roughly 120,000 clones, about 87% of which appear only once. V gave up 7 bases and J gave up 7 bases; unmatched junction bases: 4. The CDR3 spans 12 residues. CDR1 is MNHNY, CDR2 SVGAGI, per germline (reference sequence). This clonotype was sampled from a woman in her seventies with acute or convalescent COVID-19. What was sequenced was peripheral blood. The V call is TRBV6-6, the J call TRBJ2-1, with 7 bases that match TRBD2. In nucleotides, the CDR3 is TGTGCCAGCACCCGGGGGGTGAATGAGCAGTTCTTC. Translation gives CASTRGVNEQFF.